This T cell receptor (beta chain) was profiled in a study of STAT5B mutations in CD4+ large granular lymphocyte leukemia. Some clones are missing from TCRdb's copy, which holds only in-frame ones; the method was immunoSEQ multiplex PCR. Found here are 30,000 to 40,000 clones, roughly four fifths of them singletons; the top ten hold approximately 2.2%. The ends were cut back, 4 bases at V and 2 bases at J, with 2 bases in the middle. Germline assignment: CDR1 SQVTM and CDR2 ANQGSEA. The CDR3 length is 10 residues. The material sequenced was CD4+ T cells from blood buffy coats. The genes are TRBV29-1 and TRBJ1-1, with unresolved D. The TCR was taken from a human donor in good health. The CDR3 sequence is CSVGNTEAFF. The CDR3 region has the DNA TGCAGCGTTGGTAACACTGAAGCTTTCTTT.